What follows is one T cell receptor beta chain and its context. Its antigen is undetermined. Every immunoSEQ plate was one replicate of a subset's evenly spread DNA. Ten immunoSEQ deep assay plates held the unsorted PBMC DNA. The method was immunoSEQ multiplex PCR; TCRdb's version includes in-frame clones alone and lacks a portion of them. The profile shows around 500,000 clones, about 85% of them singletons. These data are taken from a study of shared clonotypes between healthy human individuals. Study-wide points: The small donor group covered limited genetic and exposure diversity.

For unsorted samples, genomic DNA was extracted from tens of millions of PBMCs. Trimming took 1 base from V and 8 from J, leaving 9 bases between them. Per germline, CDR1 SSHAT and CDR2 FNYEAQ (reference sequence). The CDR3 extends over 13 amino acids. The sequence derives from a woman aged 40-49 years in good health. Some clones in this sample may be carry-over from other donors' samples. The V call is TRBV7-7, the J call TRBJ2-1, with D hard to call. Sequencing was done on a sample of PBMCs. The CDR3 loop is CASSLGRQDEQFF. The DNA for the CDR3 is TGTGCCAGCAGCTTAGGCAGGCAAGATGAGCAGTTCTTC.